The sequence of this T cell receptor (beta chain) was determined in a study of shared clonotypes between healthy human individuals. CDR3 length equals 19 residues. V lost 3 bases, J lost 4 bases, and 19 bases stayed unmatched. Germline assignment: CDR1 SGDLS and CDR2 YYNGEE. Sequencing was performed with immunoSEQ multiplex PCR; in TCRdb, only in-frame clones are kept and a portion is missing. The sample lists some 2 million clones, over 85% occurring once. In this sample, this clone turned up once. The chain has TRBV9 and TRBJ1-2; 9 bases are a match to TRBD1. The receptor was derived from a man between 18 and 29 years old in good health. The specimen sequenced was naive CD4+ T cells sorted from blood. This sample's subset: CD45RA+ positively selected. This chain's CDR3 is CASSDPLIDRGTAIYGYTF. The DNA for the CDR3 is TGTGCCAGCAGCGATCCCCTCATTGACAGGGGGACGGCCATCTATGGCTACACCTTC.